The clone carrying this T cell receptor (beta chain) was seen ten or more times. Its antigen is not identified. With a duration under 3 months, ophthalmopathy in the donors showed moderate-to-severe activity, CAS ≥3 and NOSPECS ≥4. Clinicians diagnosed using symptoms, serum thyroxine, TRAb, thyroid ultrasound and orbital computed tomography. PBMCs were density-gradient isolated from approximately 10 ml fresh blood. V gave up 4 bases and J gave up 1 base, with 16 bases separating them. CDR3 length: 16 residues. Germline CDR1 and CDR2: MNHEY and SVGAGI. Transcripts of RNA were the source for amplifying TCR beta CDR3 regions. First-round RT-PCR with HTBI primers preceded a second-round multiplex PCR. TCRdb independently ran MiXCR on the multiplex PCR reads; one entry per CDR3 protein. Of about 480,000 distinct CDR3 sequences listed, around 14% were seen once; the top ten hold 9.8%. This sample is drawn from a study of Graves' ophthalmopathy and Graves' hyperthyroidism.

Study-wide results and limits: The authors also found most expanded thyroid clonotypes above 0.001 frequency in blood.

The chain links TRBV6-5 to TRBJ1-1; possibly TRBD1 for D (6 bases). The sequencing input was blood. The TCR originated in a woman between 25 and 40 years old with Graves' ophthalmopathy. DNA for the CDR3: TGTGCCAGCAGTTCTCCCCCGGGGGCTAGGAACACTGAAGCTTTCTTT. Residues: CASSSPPGARNTEAFF.